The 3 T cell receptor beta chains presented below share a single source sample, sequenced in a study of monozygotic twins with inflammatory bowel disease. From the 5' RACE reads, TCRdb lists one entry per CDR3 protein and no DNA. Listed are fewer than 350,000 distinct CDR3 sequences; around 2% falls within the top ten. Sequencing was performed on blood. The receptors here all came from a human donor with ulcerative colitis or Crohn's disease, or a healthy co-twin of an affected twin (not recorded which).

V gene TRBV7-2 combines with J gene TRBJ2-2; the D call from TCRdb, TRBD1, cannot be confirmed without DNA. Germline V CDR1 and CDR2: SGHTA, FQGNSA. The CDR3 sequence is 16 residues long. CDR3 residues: CASSLGPPQNTGELFF.

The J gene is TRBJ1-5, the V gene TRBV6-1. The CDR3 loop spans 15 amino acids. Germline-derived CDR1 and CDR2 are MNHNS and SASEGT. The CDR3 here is CASSERVTANQPQHF.

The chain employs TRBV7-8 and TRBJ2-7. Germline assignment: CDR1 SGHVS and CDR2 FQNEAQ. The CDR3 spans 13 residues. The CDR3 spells CASSLRTKDEANF.